The rows below give T cell receptor beta chains drawn from one sample of a study of Ad26.COV2.S vaccination and SARS-CoV-2 variants. Sequencing was performed with immunoSEQ multiplex PCR; in TCRdb, only in-frame clones are kept and a portion is missing. Counted here are hundreds of thousands of clones, around 90% occurring once; the ten biggest clones make up about 3%. The starting material was peripheral blood, obtained in a trial of Ad26.COV2.S vaccine versus placebo. The receptors originated from a person aged 18-60 years who received the Ad26.COV2.S COVID-19 vaccine or a placebo. CDR3s include the opening cysteine and the closing phenylalanine or tryptophan. The D gene is left open where the match is weak. Expanded clones get a size class; other rows say once, few or many, or leave the size out.

d_call,v_call,j_call,clone_size,cdr3_aa,cdr3_nt
NA,TRBV5-5,TRBJ1-2,NA,CASSWGDYGYTF,TGTGCCAGCAGCTGGGGGGATTATGGCTACACCTTC
TRBD1,TRBV5-1,TRBJ1-6,NA,CASSLGGTGNSPLHF,TGCGCCAGCAGCTTGGGGGGGACAGGGAATTCACCCCTCCACTTT
NA,TRBV6-5,TRBJ1-6,few,CATRPQYNSPLHF,TGTGCCACTCGACCTCAGTATAATTCACCCCTCCACTTT
NA,TRBV7-9,TRBJ2-7,NA,CASSLGTGYEQYF,TGTGCCAGCAGCTTAGGGACCGGGTACGAGCAGTACTTC
NA,TRBV6-5,TRBJ1-5,NA,CASSPGYQPQHF,TGTGCCAGCAGCCCGGGTTATCAGCCCCAGCATTTT
NA,TRBV7-9,TRBJ2-2,NA,CASSLAGPDTGELFF,TGTGCCAGCAGCTTAGCAGGGCCCGACACCGGGGAGCTGTTTTTT
NA,TRBV7-8,TRBJ2-7,NA,CASSPDTTYEQYF,TGTGCCAGCAGCCCCGACACCACCTACGAGCAGTACTTC
NA,TRBV5-1,TRBJ2-3,once,CASSLAGGRNTDTQYF,TGCGCCAGCAGCTTGGCCGGGGGCCGAAACACAGATACGCAGTATTTT
NA,TRBV19,TRBJ2-6,NA,CASSTQLSGANVLTF,TGTGCCAGTAGTACCCAACTCTCTGGGGCCAACGTCCTGACTTTC
TRBD2,TRBV6-2/TRBV6-3,TRBJ2-3,NA,CASSLGLAGLRDTQYF,TGTGCCAGCAGCTTGGGACTAGCGGGGCTTCGAGATACGCAGTATTTT
NA,TRBV25-1,TRBJ1-1,NA,CASSEGQLKAFF,TGTGCCAGCAGTGAAGGTCAGCTCAAAGCTTTCTTT
TRBD1,TRBV11-2,TRBJ1-2,NA,CASSFRQGANYGYTF,TGTGCCAGCAGCTTCCGACAGGGGGCCAACTATGGCTACACCTTC
TRBD1,TRBV6-5,TRBJ2-1,NA,CASRGAGGFDEQFF,TGTGCCAGCCGAGGGGCAGGGGGTTTCGATGAGCAGTTCTTC
NA,TRBV7-3,TRBJ2-3,NA,CASSPDSPGGGTDTQYF,TGTGCCAGCAGCCCGGACTCCCCCGGCGGCGGCACAGATACGCAGTATTTT
TRBD1,TRBV19,TRBJ1-2,once,CASSTTGGRANYGYTF,TGTGCCAGTAGTACAACAGGGGGCAGAGCTAACTATGGCTACACCTTC
NA,TRBV5-1,TRBJ1-5,NA,CASSPTGQQPQHF,TGCGCCAGCAGCCCCACGGGTCAACAGCCCCAGCATTTT
NA,TRBV5-5,TRBJ2-7,NA,CASSLSTGQHSYEQYF,TGTGCCAGCAGCTTGTCGACCGGACAGCACTCCTACGAGCAGTACTTC
TRBD2,TRBV7-8,TRBJ2-5,NA,CASSSGVSGGAIQETQYF,TGTGCCAGCAGCTCCGGGGTTAGCGGGGGGGCCATCCAAGAGACCCAGTACTTC
NA,TRBV7-2,TRBJ1-5,NA,CASSWTVNQPQHF,TGTGCCAGCAGCTGGACAGTCAATCAGCCCCAGCATTTT
NA,TRBV3-1/TRBV3-2,TRBJ2-3,NA,CASSQVEGAHTQYF,TGTGCCAGCAGCCAAGTTGAAGGGGCCCATACGCAGTATTTT
NA,TRBV7-3,TRBJ2-3,NA,CASSPVGTSTDTQYF,TGTGCCAGCAGCCCTGTTGGGACCAGCACAGATACGCAGTATTTT
NA,TRBV4-2,TRBJ1-1,NA,CASSQNGAKGTEAFF,TGTGCCAGCAGCCAAAACGGGGCGAAGGGGACTGAAGCTTTCTTT
NA,TRBV10-3,TRBJ2-2,NA,CAISLSPEQVTNTGELFF,TGTGCCATCAGTCTCAGCCCGGAACAGGTGACGAACACCGGGGAGCTGTTTTTT
NA,TRBV2,TRBJ2-3,NA,CASSEASGRTLGTQYF,TGTGCCAGCAGTGAAGCATCGGGGCGGACCCTGGGTACGCAGTATTTT
NA,TRBV13,TRBJ1-4,NA,CASSSADRREKLFF,TGTGCCAGCAGCTCGGCCGACAGGAGGGAAAAACTGTTTTTT
TRBD1,TRBV5-1,TRBJ2-7,NA,CASSLTGTGLVHEQYF,TGCGCCAGCAGCTTGACCGGGACAGGGTTGGTCCACGAGCAGTACTTC
TRBD2,TRBV5-5,TRBJ2-3,NA,CASSLKLAATDTQYF,TGTGCCAGCAGCTTGAAACTAGCGGCCACAGATACGCAGTATTTT
TRBD1,TRBV9,TRBJ1-2,NA,CASSATRGVGYTF,TGTGCCAGCAGCGCAACCAGGGGGGTCGGCTACACCTTC